One and the same sample provided the 27 T cell receptor beta chains below, sequenced in a study of cytomegalovirus exposure and HLA in healthy donors. Profiled with immunoSEQ multiplex PCR; TCRdb holds only in-frame clones, not every one. The sample has some 260,000 clones, roughly 88% seen once. Sequencing input: PBMCs. These receptors were obtained from a woman aged 30 to 39 in good health and CMV-seronegative.

The chain carries TRBV11-2 and TRBJ2-3; 8 bases are a match to TRBD2. CDR1 and CDR2 (germline): SGHAT, FQNNGV. After removal of 3 bases from V and 6 bases from J, the junction contained 2 bases not matched to a gene. The CDR3 extends over 13 amino acids. CDR3 sequence: CASSFGTSDTQYF. In nucleotides, the CDR3 is TGTGCCAGCAGCTTCGGGACTAGTGATACGCAGTATTTT.

The rearrangement joins TRBV20-1 to TRBJ2-3; D possibly matches TRBD1 or TRBD2 (5 bases each). The CDR3 covers 11 residues. Per the germline V gene, CDR1 is DFQATT and CDR2 is SNEGSKA (reference sequence). V was shortened by 6 bases and J by 11 bases, with 15 bases between the two germline ends. The CDR3, as DNA: TGCAGTGCGGGGGAGTCAAGGGGGCAGTATTTT. Encoded protein: CSAGESRGQYF.

V is TRBV28 and J is TRBJ2-3; 9 bases match TRBD2. V dropped 5 bases and J dropped 1; count of bases not matched to a gene: 10. CDR3 length: 17 amino acids. The germline V gene encodes CDR1 MDHEN and CDR2 SYDVKM. The DNA of the CDR3 is TGTGCCAGCAGTACGCCACTCGGGACTAGCCGCACAGATACGCAGTATTTT. Translation: CASSTPLGTSRTDTQYF. The variable domain in full, with the rest retrieved from reference TRBV28 and TRBJ2-3, is DVKVTQSSRYLVKRTGEKVFLECVQDMDHENMFWYRQDPGLGLRLIYFSYDVKMKEKGDIPEGYSVSREKKERFSLILESASTNQTSMYLCASSTPLGTSRTDTQYFGPGTRLTVL.

The J gene is TRBJ2-3, the V gene TRBV29-1; 11 bases are shared with TRBD2. The CDR3 is 16 amino acids. Trimming removed 8 bases from V and 2 bases from J; junction bases left unmatched: 12. CDR1 is SQVTM and CDR2 is ANQGSEA in the germline V gene. In DNA, the CDR3 is TGCAGCTCTGCGGGCACTAGCGGGAGCCCCACAGATACGCAGTATTTT. This encodes CSSAGTSGSPTDTQYF.

The rearrangement links TRBV28 to TRBJ2-1, with a possible D match to TRBD2 (5 bases). Germline values: CDR1 MDHEN, CDR2 SYDVKM. V lost 3 bases and J lost 0, with 12 bases in between. The CDR3 is 16 residues long. Here the CDR3 DNA reads TGTGCCAGCAGTTTGATGCGTAGCGTCTCCTACAATGAGCAGTTCTTC. This encodes CASSLMRSVSYNEQFF.

This clone was seen a few times. The rearrangement links TRBV14 to TRBJ2-7, with D unclear. Germline V gene sequence: CDR1 SGHDN, CDR2 FVKESK. V lost 3 bases and J 2 bases, leaving 11 bases between the germline ends. The CDR3 has 14 amino acids. The CDR3 sequence is CASSQPMSTYEQYF. The CDR3 DNA reads TGTGCCAGCAGCCAGCCGATGAGTACCTACGAGCAGTACTTC.

The rearrangement joins TRBV28 to TRBJ1-4; D remains ambiguous. This CDR3 comprises 14 residues. Per the germline V gene, CDR1 is MDHEN and CDR2 is SYDVKM. V gave up 1 base and J gave up 7 bases, with 10 bases separating them. CDR3 DNA sequence: TGTGCCAGCAGTTTATTGGTCCGCGGTGAAAAACTGTTTTTT. Protein sequence: CASSLLVRGEKLFF.

The rearrangement joins TRBV10-1 to TRBJ2-7, with TRBD2 as a possible D gene (6 bases). Trimming pared 7 bases from V and 9 bases from J, leaving 25 bases between. The V gene's germline CDR1 is WNHNN and CDR2 SYGVQD (reference sequence). The CDR3 sequence is 15 residues long. CDR3: CASKDPGLPQRGQYF. CDR3 sequence (DNA): TGCGCCAGCAAAGATCCGGGACTCCCTCAGAGGGGGCAGTACTTC.

The genes are TRBV14 and TRBJ2-7; 7 bases agree with TRBD2. Germline V CDR1 and CDR2: SGHDN, FVKESK. The junction had 9 bases not matched to a gene; V was cut back by 1 base and J by 6 bases. The CDR3 is 15 residues long. The DNA of the CDR3 is TGTGCCAGCAGCCAAGGTGCGGGAGTCGGTATCGAGCAGTACTTC. Its translation: CASSQGAGVGIEQYF.

The rearrangement links TRBV28 to TRBJ2-2; TRBD1 is a possible D gene (5 bases). V was clipped by 9 bases and J by 1 base, with 6 bases between them. The CDR3 contains 12 residues. Germline assignment: CDR1 MDHEN and CDR2 SYDVKM. CDR3 coding DNA: TGTGCCAGTCAGGGGAACACCGGGGAGCTGTTTTTT. As protein: CASQGNTGELFF.

This chain joins TRBV15 and TRBJ2-1; D unresolved. Trimming stripped 5 bases from V and 5 bases from J, with 19 bases between. This CDR3 spans 16 amino acids. Germline-derived CDR1 and CDR2 are LNHNV and YYDKDF (reference sequence). The CDR3: CATSWSLGLGNNEQFF. The CDR3 DNA is TGTGCCACCAGCTGGAGTCTTGGGCTCGGAAACAATGAGCAGTTCTTC.

The chain employs TRBV21-1 and TRBJ2-7. TRBV21-1 is a documented pseudogene. The CDR3 loop spans 15 amino acids. CDR3 nucleotide sequence: TGTGCCAGCATTAAAAATGAAAGGGAACACTACGAGCAGTACTTC. It specifies CASIKNEREHYEQYF.

The chain employs TRBV11-2 and TRBJ2-7; 13 nucleotides match TRBD2. Losses at the gene ends were 4 bases for V and 4 bases for J; bases not matched to a gene: 4. Germline-derived CDR1 and CDR2 are SGHAT and FQNNGV. This CDR3 spans 15 amino acids. As DNA, the CDR3 is TGTGCCAGCAGCTCAGGGACTAGCGGGATATACGAGCAGTACTTC. This codes for CASSSGTSGIYEQYF. The variable domain in full, with the rest retrieved from reference TRBV11-2 and TRBJ2-7, is EAGVAQSPRYKIIEKRQSVAFWCNPISGHATLYWYQQILGQGPKLLIQFQNNGVVDDSQLPKDRFSAERLKGVDSTLKIQPAKLEDSAVYLCASSSGTSGIYEQYFGPGTRLTVT.

The chain joins TRBV4-3 to TRBJ2-7, with 8 bases lining up with TRBD1. The CDR3 consists of 15 residues. V lost 1 base to trimming and J lost 3 bases; unmatched junction nucleotides: 5. Per germline, CDR1 LGHNA and CDR2 YSLEER. CDR3 in amino acids: CASSQGRTGYYEQYF. The CDR3 bases are TGCGCCAGCAGCCAAGGGCGGACAGGGTACTACGAGCAGTACTTC.

V gene TRBV29-1 combines with J gene TRBJ2-2, with 8 bases that match TRBD1. In germline, CDR1 is SQVTM, CDR2 ANQGSEA. V lost 1 base to trimming and J lost 4 bases; unmatched junction nucleotides: 2. The CDR3 runs to 14 residues. The CDR3 nucleotides read TGCAGCGTTGAAGGACAGGGGATCACCGGGGAGCTGTTTTTT. As protein: CSVEGQGITGELFF.

The chain carries TRBV28 and TRBJ1-4; weak D call: TRBD1 (5 bases). Trimming shortened V by 4 bases and J by 1 base, and 7 bases separated the two germline ends. CDR3 length: 14 amino acids. CDR1 and CDR2 (germline): MDHEN, SYDVKM. The CDR3 reads CASSYGGTNEKLFF. The CDR3 DNA sequence: TGTGCCAGCAGTTACGGGGGAACTAATGAAAAACTGTTTTTT. Full variable domain (remainder filled in from reference TRBV28 and TRBJ1-4): DVKVTQSSRYLVKRTGEKVFLECVQDMDHENMFWYRQDPGLGLRLIYFSYDVKMKEKGDIPEGYSVSREKKERFSLILESASTNQTSMYLCASSYGGTNEKLFFGSGTQLSVL.

The genes are TRBV14 and TRBJ2-1, with D perhaps TRBD2 (6 bases). The CDR3 length is 15 residues. Germline V gene data show CDR1 as SGHDN and CDR2 as FVKESK. Deletions cut 8 bases from V and 4 bases from J, with 18 bases between. The CDR3 nucleotides are TGTGCCAGCGCCGGGGGACTGCGGGGATACAATGAGCAGTTCTTC. Translating gives CASAGGLRGYNEQFF.

V is TRBV5-1 and J is TRBJ2-3; 15 bases are a match to TRBD2. The germline V gene has CDR1 SGHRS and CDR2 YFSETQ. Trimming cost V 3 bases and J 0 bases; bases outside gene matches: 5. CDR3 length equals 18 residues. The CDR3 sequence: CASSSGLAGGLSTDTQYF. The CDR3 bases are TGCGCCAGCAGCTCGGGACTAGCGGGAGGCCTTAGCACAGATACGCAGTATTTT.

V usage is TRBV28 and J usage is TRBJ1-2, with TRBD1 identical over 8 bases. CDR3 length: 13 amino acids. The J segment lost 6 bases and the V segment lost 2 bases, leaving 2 bases of the junction unmatched. Per the germline V gene, CDR1 is MDHEN and CDR2 is SYDVKM. This CDR3 reads CASSLPDRDGYTF. CDR3 sequence (DNA): TGTGCCAGCAGTTTACCGGACAGGGATGGCTACACCTTC.

CDR3 amino acids: CASSLSPPGELFF. CDR3 nucleotide sequence: TGTGCCAGCAGCTTATCCCCGCCCGGGGAGCTGTTTTTT. V is TRBV11-1 and J is TRBJ2-2; D gene uncertain. CDR3 length: 13 residues. Trimming pared 2 bases from V and 6 bases from J, leaving 7 bases between. Per germline, CDR1 SGHAT and CDR2 FQDESV (reference sequence).

The V and J genes are TRBV29-1 and TRBJ2-3; D remains ambiguous. Trimming removed 4 bases at V and 4 bases at J, with 6 bases between. Looked up from germline, CDR1 is SQVTM and CDR2 is ANQGSEA. The CDR3 spans 11 residues. CDR3 region: CSVGTSDTQYF. In nucleotides, the CDR3 is TGCAGCGTTGGTACTTCAGATACGCAGTATTTT.

The V and J genes are TRBV6-5 and TRBJ2-3; no clear D. The CDR3 loop spans 13 amino acids. V was trimmed by 5 bases and J by 0 bases, leaving 6 bases between them. The V gene's germline CDR1 is MNHEY and CDR2 SVGAGI. The CDR3 protein is CASSRLSTDTQYF. The CDR3 nucleotides are TGTGCCAGCAGTCGCCTGAGCACAGATACGCAGTATTTT.

The chain has TRBV29-1 and TRBJ1-1; D unresolved. The CDR3 runs 11 residues. Trimming removed 2 bases at V and 3 bases at J, with 4 bases between. CDR1 is SQVTM and CDR2 is ANQGSEA in the germline V gene. The CDR3 protein is CSVERDTEAFF. CDR3 DNA sequence: TGCAGCGTTGAAAGGGACACTGAAGCTTTCTTT.

The chain carries TRBV5-1 and TRBJ2-6, with TRBD1 identical over 10 bases. V was pared by 5 bases and J by 4 bases, with 9 bases of the junction left unmatched. The CDR3 consists of 17 residues. Germline V gene data show CDR1 as SGHRS and CDR2 as YFSETQ. CDR3 DNA: TGCGCCAGCAGAACCGGGACAGGGGTTTCCGGGGCCAACGTCCTGACTTTC. Encoded protein: CASRTGTGVSGANVLTF.

This chain links TRBV29-1 with TRBJ2-3; no definite D call. CDR3 length: 11 residues. Germline V gene data show CDR1 as SQVTM and CDR2 as ANQGSEA. V shed 5 bases and J shed 2 bases, with 5 bases lying between them. CDR3 amino acids: CSVRATDTQYF. The CDR3 nucleotides are TGCAGCGTTCGGGCCACAGATACGCAGTATTTT.

This sequence joins TRBV2 and TRBJ2-1; the match to TRBD2 covers 7 bases. The germline V gene encodes CDR1 SNHLY and CDR2 FYNNEI. The CDR3 spans 14 residues. The J segment lost 2 bases and the V segment lost 4 bases, leaving 2 bases of the junction unmatched. CDR3: CASSASGAYNEQFF. CDR3 DNA sequence: TGTGCCAGCAGTGCGAGCGGGGCCTACAATGAGCAGTTCTTC.

The gene calls are TRBV28 and TRBJ2-7, with 9 bases identical to TRBD2. The CDR3 contains 17 residues. From germline, CDR1 is MDHEN and CDR2 SYDVKM. With 6 bases clipped from V and 0 bases from J, the junction kept 12 bases outside the gene matches. The CDR3 bases are TGTGCCAGCAGGGGATCCGTGGGACTAGCCAACTCCTACGAGCAGTACTTC. It encodes CASRGSVGLANSYEQYF.